Listed here are 17 T cell receptor beta chains from one sample, sequenced in a study of T cell repertoires in cytomegalovirus infection. TCRdb independently ran MiXCR on the reads; one entry per CDR3 protein. The sample includes roughly 90,000 distinct CDR3 sequences, 25% to 30% of them seen just once. Their antigens are not known. This specimen consisted of CD8+ T cells from cultured PBMCs, obtained from culture after CMV antigen stimulation. These TCRs come from a human donor in good health (CMV status not recorded). Some clones in this sample may be carry-over from other donors' samples.

The chain joins TRBV28 to TRBJ1-5, with D tentatively TRBD1 (6 bases). The germline CDR1 and CDR2 sequences are MDHEN and SYDVKM. The CDR3 covers 15 residues. V was shortened by 2 bases and J by 4 bases, with 12 bases between the two germline ends. CDR3 nucleotides: TGTGCCAGCAGTTTAAGGACAGCAGTTAATCAGCCCCAGCATTTT. As protein: CASSLRTAVNQPQHF.

The chain links TRBV28 to TRBJ1-6; D may be TRBD1 (5 bases). V was shortened by 3 bases and J by 14 bases, with 17 bases between the two germline ends. The CDR3 loop spans 14 amino acids. CDR1 MDHEN and CDR2 SYDVKM come from the germline V gene. The CDR3 loop reads CASSFAGILGALHF. Here the CDR3 DNA reads TGTGCCAGCAGTTTTGCAGGGATTCTGGGGGCCCTCCACTTT.

This clonotype was observed many times. The chain combines TRBV6-4 with TRBJ2-1; D unclear. From germline, CDR1 is MRHNA and CDR2 SNTAGT. V lost 2 bases and J 7 bases, leaving 6 bases between the germline ends. The CDR3 totals 12 residues. CDR3: CASSDPPNEQFF. The CDR3 nucleotides read TGTGCCAGCAGTGACCCTCCTAATGAGCAGTTCTTC.

This sequence joins TRBV11-1 and TRBJ2-5; D not certain. V was shortened by 1 base and J by 5 bases, with 5 bases between the two germline ends. Germline CDR1 is SGHAT and CDR2 is FQDESV (reference sequence). There are 12 residues in the CDR3. In DNA form, the CDR3 reads TGTGCCAGCAGCTTAGATGGGGAGACCCAGTACTTC. This codes for CASSLDGETQYF.

The rearrangement joins TRBV15 to TRBJ2-7; 8 bases fit TRBD1. Germline V gene sequence: CDR1 LNHNV, CDR2 YYDKDF (reference sequence). With 3 bases clipped from V and 0 bases from J, the junction kept 7 bases outside the gene matches. The CDR3 runs to 16 residues. CDR3 DNA sequence: TGTGCCACCAGCAGTCCTGGGACAGGCCACTCCTACGAGCAGTACTTC. Translation: CATSSPGTGHSYEQYF.

The chain joins TRBV7-4 to TRBJ1-2, with TRBD1 as a possible D gene (6 bases). V lost 9 bases, J lost 7 bases, and 18 bases lay in between. The CDR3 runs to 13 residues. CDR1 and CDR2 from the germline V gene are SGHVT and SQSDAQ. The CDR3 spells CASGGALLFGYTF. The DNA for the CDR3 is TGTGCCAGTGGGGGGGCTCTTCTTTTTGGCTACACCTTC.

This chain connects TRBV5-4 to TRBJ2-2; D unclear. With 1 base removed from V and 3 bases from J, the gap between germline ends came to 1 base. Germline V lookup: CDR1 SGHNT, CDR2 YYREEE (reference sequence). The CDR3 has 12 amino acids. CDR3 DNA: TGTGCCAGCAGCTTGTACACCGGGGAGCTGTTTTTT. The encoded protein is CASSLYTGELFF. Variable domain in full (rest from reference TRBV5-4 and TRBJ2-2): ETGVTQSPTHLIKTRGQQVTLRCSSQSGHNTVSWYQQALGQGPQFIFQYYREEENGRGNFPPRFSGLQFPNYSSELNVNALELDDSALYLCASSLYTGELFFGEGSRLTVL.

This clonotype has a handful of counts. The chain recombines TRBV5-6 with TRBJ2-7; no reliable D call. The CDR3 loop spans 15 amino acids. Germline CDR1 is SGHDT and CDR2 is YYEEEE. The V end lost 1 base, the J end lost 1 base, and 12 bases lay between the germline ends. CDR3 DNA sequence: TGTGCCAGCAGCTTGTCTGGCGGCGGATCCTACGAGCAGTACTTC. Translation gives CASSLSGGGSYEQYF.

The chain couples TRBV19 to TRBJ1-5; 7 bases fit TRBD1. The V gene's germline CDR1 is LNHDA and CDR2 SQIVND (reference sequence). This CDR3 comprises 14 residues. The trim removed 5 bases at V and 4 bases at J, leaving 5 bases unmatched. The CDR3, as DNA: TGTGCCAGTAGTCCGGGACAGAAAAATCAGCCCCAGCATTTT. Residues: CASSPGQKNQPQHF. The full variable domain, completed using reference TRBV19 and TRBJ1-5, is DGGITQSPKYLFRKEGQNVTLSCEQNLNHDAMYWYRQDPGQGLRLIYYSQIVNDFQKGDIAEGYSVSREKKESFPLTVTSAQKNPTAFYLCASSPGQKNQPQHFGDGTRLSIL.

There are many counts of this clonotype. The gene calls are TRBV7-8 and TRBJ2-7; D is possibly TRBD2 (7 bases). Germline values: CDR1 SGHVS, CDR2 FQNEAQ. The CDR3 runs to 15 residues. V dropped 3 bases and J dropped 5 bases, with 17 bases sitting between them. This chain's CDR3 is CASSFTGGRDHEQYF. In DNA, the CDR3 is TGTGCCAGCAGCTTCACGGGGGGCAGGGACCACGAGCAGTACTTC.

On this clonotype: One end of the junction fails to match germline, which may point to a read error. DNA for the CDR3: TGTACCAGCAGCTTAGCGGCCGGTGAAGCTTTCTTT. Amino acid sequence: CTSSLAAGEAFF. The rearrangement links TRBV7-6 to TRBJ1-1; unclear D gene. This CDR3 contains 12 residues. The germline gives CDR1 SGHVS, CDR2 FNYEAQ.

The chain links TRBV25-1 to TRBJ1-2, with D perhaps TRBD1 (5 bases). Trimming stripped 10 bases from V and 8 bases from J, with 14 bases between. CDR3 length equals 11 residues. Germline CDR1 MGHDK, CDR2 SYGVNS. CDR3 sequence: CATLRGGGYTF. The CDR3 region has the DNA TGTGCCACTCTACGGGGCGGGGGCTACACCTTC.

The J gene is TRBJ1-5, the V gene TRBV2; D not resolved. This CDR3 region has 16 residues. V gave up 3 bases and J gave up 2 bases, with 14 bases separating them. Germline CDR1 reads SNHLY; CDR2 reads FYNNEI. Written as DNA, the CDR3 is TGTGCCAGCAGTGAGAGTTGGGGAGGAGGCAATCAGCCCCAGCATTTT. Translation gives CASSESWGGGNQPQHF. The full variable domain, its missing parts supplied by reference TRBV2 and TRBJ1-5, is EPEVTQTPSHQVTQMGQEVILRCVPISNHLYFYWYRQILGQKVEFLVSFYNNEISEKSEIFDDQFSVERPDGSNFTLKIRSTKLEDSAMYFCASSESWGGGNQPQHFGDGTRLSIL.

The chain combines TRBV4-1 with TRBJ2-7; D might be TRBD1 (5 bases). Looked up from germline, CDR1 is MGHRA and CDR2 is YSYEKL. The CDR3 loop spans 17 amino acids. V was trimmed by 0 bases and J by 0 bases, leaving 15 bases between them. The chain's CDR3 is CASSQDLDDRSSYEQYF. In nucleotides, the CDR3 is TGCGCCAGCAGCCAAGATCTTGACGACAGAAGCTCCTACGAGCAGTACTTC.

The chain employs TRBV7-6 and TRBJ2-7, with 8 bases identical to TRBD2. This CDR3 spans 15 amino acids. Trimming took 0 bases from V and 2 from J; bases not matched to a gene: 3. CDR1 and CDR2 (germline): SGHVS, FNYEAQ. The CDR3 loop reads CASSLAPGGAYEQYF. The CDR3 nucleotides are TGTGCCAGCAGCTTAGCCCCGGGGGGGGCCTACGAGCAGTACTTC.

This clonotype was seen ten or more times. The J gene is TRBJ2-3, the V gene TRBV5-6; D call uncertain. The CDR3 has 15 residues. Germline V CDR1 and CDR2: SGHDT, YYEEEE. V lost 1 base, J lost 1 base, and 10 bases lay in between. This CDR3 is CASSLLDARTDTQYF. CDR3 nucleotides: TGTGCCAGCAGCTTGCTTGACGCGCGCACAGATACGCAGTATTTT.

There are many counts of this clonotype. The chain recombines TRBV7-9 with TRBJ1-1; TRBD1 might be the D (5 bases). Germline loops: CDR1 SEHNR, CDR2 FQNEAQ (reference sequence). The CDR3 loop spans 16 amino acids. The V gene lost 1 base and the J gene lost 4 bases, with 16 bases spanning the gap. Here the CDR3 reads CASSLVGGYLGTEAFF. The CDR3 region has the DNA TGTGCCAGCAGCTTAGTTGGGGGTTACTTGGGCACTGAAGCTTTCTTT.